The clone carrying this T cell receptor (beta chain) was seen a handful of times. Its matching antigen is unknown. Only in-frame clones appear in the TCRdb table, and some are missing; sequencing was by immunoSEQ multiplex PCR. Of roughly 200,000 clones in the sample, 90% to 95% were seen once. This CDR3 has 13 amino acids. Trimming took off 6 bases at V and 7 bases at J, with 12 bases between the two ends. Germline CDR1 MNHEY, CDR2 SMNVEV (reference sequence). This sample was included in a study of T cell responses to AZD1222 COVID-19 vaccine. Overall study findings and caveats: Baseline serostatus was positive in only a handful of AZD1222 recipients. The span of vaccine-associated CD4 TCRs extended across spike, with dominance at 160-218 and 743-854. Elevations in Spike-specific TCR breadth and depth followed administration of two AZD1222 doses. The donor group comprised mostly white British people and more females; the analysis possibly underestimated clonal diversity.

The chain is built from TRBV27 and TRBJ2-2; no firm D call. The sequences come from peripheral blood, collected 28 days after the second dose of the MenACWY control vaccine. The clonotype comes from an adult who received the MenACWY meningococcal vaccine as a control. The CDR3 DNA follows: TGTGCCAGCAGCACGGGCTCCCTCGGGGAGCTGTTTTTT. It encodes CASSTGSLGELFF.